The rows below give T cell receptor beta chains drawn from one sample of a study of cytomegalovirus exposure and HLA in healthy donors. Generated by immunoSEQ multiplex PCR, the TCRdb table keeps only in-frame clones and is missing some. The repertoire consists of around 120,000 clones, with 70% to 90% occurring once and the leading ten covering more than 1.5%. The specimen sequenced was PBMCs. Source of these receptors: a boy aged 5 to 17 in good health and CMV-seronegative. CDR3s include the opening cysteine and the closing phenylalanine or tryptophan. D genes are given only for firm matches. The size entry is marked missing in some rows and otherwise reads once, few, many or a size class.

TGTGCCAGCAGCCTACAGGCGACCGGGGAGCTGTTTTTT	CASSLQATGELFF	TRBV14	TRBJ2-2	-	-
TGTGCCAGTAGCCTTACCGGGGGGGCGACCAGGGGATACGAGCAGTACTTC	CASSLTGGATRGYEQYF	TRBV19	TRBJ2-7	-	TRBD2
TGTGCCAGCAGCTTACGGAGCAATCAGCCCCAGCATTTT	CASSLRSNQPQHF	TRBV11-2	TRBJ1-5	-	-
TGCAGCGCTGACAGGGGGCGAGGAGAGCAGTACTTC	CSADRGRGEQYF	TRBV29-1	TRBJ2-5	-	TRBD1
TGTGCCAGCAGCTTGGGATGGCAGGGGGCAATCGGGGAGCTGTTTTTT	CASSLGWQGAIGELFF	TRBV5-6	TRBJ2-2	-	TRBD1
TGCAGCGCCCAGAGGGTGAATGAAGCTTTCTTT	CSAQRVNEAFF	TRBV29-1	TRBJ1-1	-	-
TGTGCCAGCAGCGTAGGTGGGACAGGGATTCCAGATACGCAGTATTTT	CASSVGGTGIPDTQYF	TRBV9	TRBJ2-3	-	TRBD1
TGTGCCTGGATTGCGCGACTAGCGGGAGTCGAGACCCAGTACTTC	CAWIARLAGVETQYF	TRBV30	TRBJ2-5	-	TRBD2
TGTGCCAGCCCCCCGGCTTCCGGGTATGGCTACACCTTC	CASPPASGYGYTF	TRBV6-1	TRBJ1-2	once	-
TGTGCCAGCAGCACAAGGACAGGGGGCTTGCAAGAGACCCAGTACTTC	CASSTRTGGLQETQYF	TRBV7-9	TRBJ2-5	-	TRBD1
TGTGCCAGCGGCCCGACAGGGGGAAACTATGGCTACACCTTC	CASGPTGGNYGYTF	TRBV27	TRBJ1-2	-	TRBD1
TGCGCCAGCAGCCCCCACCTCCAGCGGGCCGGCACAGATACGCAGTATTTT	CASSPHLQRAGTDTQYF	TRBV5-1	TRBJ2-3	-	-
TGTGCCAGCTCCCTCGACAGACACTACGAGCAGTACTTC	CASSLDRHYEQYF	TRBV18	TRBJ2-7	-	-
TGTGCCAGCAGACCGGGACAGGGTTATCAGCCCCAGCATTTT	CASRPGQGYQPQHF	TRBV6-1	TRBJ1-5	-	TRBD1
TGCGCCAGCAGCCAAGATGGGCCAGGGTTCGGCTACACCTTC	CASSQDGPGFGYTF	TRBV4-1	TRBJ1-2	-	-
TGTGCCAGCAGTCGGACAGGGGTTGGAAACTATGGCTACACCTTC	CASSRTGVGNYGYTF	TRBV6-4	TRBJ1-2	few	TRBD1
TGTGCCAGCAGCTCCACTAGCGGGGGGGCGTCCACCAATGAGCAGTTCTTC	CASSSTSGGASTNEQFF	TRBV7-8	TRBJ2-1	-	TRBD2
TGTGCCTGGAGTAAGAAGGGGCAGGGCGGTGACGAGCAGTACTTC	CAWSKKGQGGDEQYF	TRBV30	TRBJ2-7	-	-
TGTGCCAGCAGCGTAGAATGGGGGGGGTTTAACTATGGCTACACCTTC	CASSVEWGGFNYGYTF	TRBV9	TRBJ1-2	-	-
TGTGCCAGCAGCAAGACAGGGGCTCGGTCCTACAATGAGCAGTTCTTC	CASSKTGARSYNEQFF	TRBV21-1	TRBJ2-1	-	-
TGTGCCAGCAGCATTCCGGGACTAGCGGGGGTGGAGACCCAGTACTTC	CASSIPGLAGVETQYF	TRBV7-2	TRBJ2-5	-	TRBD2
TGTGCCAGCAGCCGCCCTTGGAATCAACCCGGGGTTACGCAGTATTTT	CASSRPWNQPGVTQYF	TRBV21-1	TRBJ2-3	-	-
TGTGCCAGCAGCTTTGGAGGGGAAATCAATCAGCCCCAGCATTTT	CASSFGGEINQPQHF	TRBV5-4	TRBJ1-5	-	-
TGTGCCAGCAGTTACCTCTCCCCTACGGGGTCTAGCACAGATACGCAGTATTTT	CASSYLSPTGSSTDTQYF	TRBV27	TRBJ2-3	-	-
TGTGCCAGCAGCTTAGGTCCGGGACAGGGGACTGAAGCTTTCTTT	CASSLGPGQGTEAFF	TRBV7-8	TRBJ1-1	-	TRBD1
TGTGCCAGCAGCTTGGCTGGACAGGGGGCGAACACTGAAGCTTTCTTT	CASSLAGQGANTEAFF	TRBV5-8	TRBJ1-1	-	TRBD1
TGTGCCTGGAGTGTCCCGGGACAGGGTGCGCCCCAGCATTTT	CAWSVPGQGAPQHF	TRBV30	TRBJ1-5	-	TRBD1
TGTGCCACCTCCGGGACTTTAGGATACAATGAGCAGTTCTTC	CATSGTLGYNEQFF	TRBV2	TRBJ2-1	-	-
TGTGCCAGTACCCCCCAGGTCGGTAACTATGGCTACACCTTC	CASTPQVGNYGYTF	TRBV19	TRBJ1-2	-	-
TGTGCCACCAGCAGAGACAGGGGGCAGAGCACCTTC	CATSRDRGQSTF	TRBV15	TRBJ1-2	once	TRBD1
TGTGCCAGCAGTTTGGCGGTGACCTACGAGCAGTACTTC	CASSLAVTYEQYF	TRBV25-1	TRBJ2-7	-	-
TGCGCCAGCAGCCAAGATCTACAGGGAGGGGGCAATGAGCAGTTCTTC	CASSQDLQGGGNEQFF	TRBV4-3	TRBJ2-1	-	-
TGTGCCAGCAGCAAAGGCGGCCGGGTGATAAGTTCGTACAATGAGCAGTTCTTC	CASSKGGRVISSYNEQFF	TRBV21-1	TRBJ2-1	-	-
TGTGCCAGCAGGGAGGATAGCGGGAGGAACACCGGGGAGCTGTTTTTT	CASREDSGRNTGELFF	TRBV7-6	TRBJ2-2	-	TRBD2
TGCGCCAGCACCTCGACAGGGAACTATGGCTACACCTTC	CASTSTGNYGYTF	TRBV5-1	TRBJ1-2	once	TRBD1
TGTGCCAGCAGCGGGGATAGCGGGGTCACAGATACGCAGTATTTT	CASSGDSGVTDTQYF	TRBV11-2	TRBJ2-3	once	TRBD2
TGTGCCAGCAGCTTAACGGGGATCTATGGCTACACCTTC	CASSLTGIYGYTF	TRBV5-4	TRBJ1-2	-	-
TGTGCCTGGAAGGGGCAGGATTTTATTTTTCAGCCCCAGCATTTT	CAWKGQDFIFQPQHF	TRBV30	TRBJ1-5	-	-
TGTGCCTGGACCTGGAAGGACAGGCCCCGTACTGAAGCTTTCTTT	CAWTWKDRPRTEAFF	TRBV30	TRBJ1-1	-	TRBD1
TGTGCCAGCAGCGCCACTAGCGGGTACACCGGGGAGCTGTTTTTT	CASSATSGYTGELFF	TRBV25-1	TRBJ2-2	-	TRBD2
TGTGCCAGCAGTTACCGAACCGGTATAGATGAGCAGTTCTTC	CASSYRTGIDEQFF	TRBV6-5	TRBJ2-1	-	-
TGTGCCAGCAGCTTTGGACAGATAAGGATTAACACTGAAGCTTTCTTT	CASSFGQIRINTEAFF	TRBV5-6	TRBJ1-1	-	-
TGCGCCAGCAGCTTGGTACCAGGGGGCGACCAGCCCCAGCATTTT	CASSLVPGGDQPQHF	TRBV5-1	TRBJ1-5	-	TRBD1
TGTGCCAGCAGCTTACTAGCGGGAGGGCCCACGCATGAGCAGTTCTTC	CASSLLAGGPTHEQFF	TRBV7-9	TRBJ2-1	-	TRBD2
TGTGCCTGGAGAGTTAGACTAGCGGGATTGATAGGAGAGACCCAGTACTTC	CAWRVRLAGLIGETQYF	TRBV30	TRBJ2-5	-	TRBD2
TGTGCCAGCTCACCAACCGGAGGGGAGGTTCAGCCCCAGCATTTT	CASSPTGGEVQPQHF	TRBV18	TRBJ1-5	-	-
TGTGCCAGCAGCTCCCTTAGGAGCTCCTACAATGAGCAGTTCTTC	CASSSLRSSYNEQFF	TRBV7-2	TRBJ2-1	-	-
TGCAGCGTTGAGGACTTTCCCCTAAATGAGCAGTTCTTC	CSVEDFPLNEQFF	TRBV29-1	TRBJ2-1	-	-
TGTGCCAGCAGCCACGACATCATTAGGGGACTAGACTTCACCGGGGAGCTGTTTTTT	CASSHDIIRGLDFTGELFF	TRBV7-8	TRBJ2-2	-	TRBD2
TGTGCCAGCAGCGTATCACAGCGGGGACCCACAGATACGCAGTATTTT	CASSVSQRGPTDTQYF	TRBV9	TRBJ2-3	-	TRBD2
TGCAGCGTTGAAGATCTCAACTATGGCTACACCTTC	CSVEDLNYGYTF	TRBV29-1	TRBJ1-2	-	-
TGTGCCACCAGCAGAGCATACAGGGGTGGTGGCTACACCTTC	CATSRAYRGGGYTF	TRBV15	TRBJ1-2	-	TRBD1
TGCAGTGTCCGGCGGGACAGCTACGAGCAGTACTTC	CSVRRDSYEQYF	TRBV29-1	TRBJ2-7	-	-
TGTGCCACCAGCGTAGGGACAGGGGTTTACAATCAGCCCCAGCATTTT	CATSVGTGVYNQPQHF	TRBV15	TRBJ1-5	-	TRBD1
TGCAGTGCTAAGGGACAGGGCGGCTACACCTTC	CSAKGQGGYTF	TRBV20-1	TRBJ1-2	-	TRBD1